This entry lists 22 T cell receptor beta chains sequenced from one sample in a study of regulatory T cells in long-lasting Graves disease. Documented time point: newly diagnosed GD, antithyroid drugs for less than 3 months. With RNA extracted from PBMCs as input, the TCR library was made. Arm-PCR of CDR3 regions and iRepertoire HTBI primers were used to build TCR beta libraries. MiXCR, run by TCRdb on the multiplex PCR reads, gives a single entry per CDR3 protein. The sample holds about 500,000 distinct CDR3 sequences; around 12% are singletons and the top ten take roughly 9.3%. This sample also belongs to another study, concerning T cells in Graves' hyperthyroidism and ophthalmopathy.

Sequenced here: peripheral blood mononuclear cells (PBMCs), sampled at new diagnosis, from a patient treated with antithyroid drugs. The source of these receptors is a woman in her twenties or thirties with Graves disease.

This clonotype occurred a few times. The chain has TRBV4-3 and TRBJ2-7, with a possible D match to TRBD2 (7 bases). This CDR3 is built from 13 residues. Germline V gene lookup returns CDR1 LGHNA and CDR2 YSLEER. Trimming took 8 bases from V and 6 from J, leaving 17 bases between them. CDR3 nucleotide sequence: TGCGCCAGCGCATGGGGGGGGGGCGCCGAGCAGTACTTC. Translating gives CASAWGGGAEQYF.

This clonotype has ten or more counts. The chain has TRBV7-2 and TRBJ1-1, with TRBD1 as a possible D gene (5 bases). V was trimmed by 5 bases and J by 0 bases, leaving 16 bases between them. This CDR3 has 16 residues. Per germline, CDR1 SGHTA and CDR2 FQGNSA. Here the CDR3 DNA reads TGTGCCAGCAGCCCCCGGGACGCCCGATTGAACACTGAAGCTTTCTTT. Translating gives CASSPRDARLNTEAFF. Full variable domain (missing parts from reference TRBV7-2 and TRBJ1-1): GAGVSQSPSNKVTEKGKDVELRCDPISGHTALYWYRQSLGQGLEFLIYFQGNSAPDKSGLPSDRFSAERTGGSVSTLTIQRTQQEDSAVYLCASSPRDARLNTEAFFGQGTRLTVV.

V and J are TRBV5-1 and TRBJ1-2; D ambiguous. Germline loops: CDR1 SGHRS, CDR2 YFSETQ. Trimming stripped 0 bases from V and 4 bases from J, with 7 bases between. The CDR3 consists of 13 residues. The CDR3 sequence is CASSLADVYGYTF. The CDR3 DNA is TGCGCCAGCAGCTTGGCAGACGTCTATGGCTACACCTTC.

There are a few counts of this clonotype. The chain employs TRBV5-5 and TRBJ2-7, with 7 bases lining up with TRBD1. Germline V gene sequence: CDR1 SGHKS, CDR2 YYEKEE (reference sequence). The CDR3 totals 11 residues. Germline trimming cut 3 bases from V and 12 bases from J; bases unmatched to any gene: 6. In nucleotides, the CDR3 is TGTGCCAGCAGCTATCCACAGGGGTTGTACTTC. Translated, it gives CASSYPQGLYF.

The V gene is TRBV7-9, the J gene TRBJ2-1, with 8 positions matching TRBD2. CDR1 is SEHNR and CDR2 is FQNEAQ in the germline V gene (reference sequence). The CDR3 covers 18 residues. V dropped 1 base and J dropped 9; count of bases not matched to a gene: 17. CDR3 sequence: CASSLEVMSGGPVSEQFF. CDR3 DNA sequence: TGTGCCAGCAGCTTAGAAGTTATGTCGGGAGGGCCCGTTAGTGAGCAGTTCTTC.

This clonotype was seen ten or more times. This chain's CDR3 is CASSYSPGQPQHF. The DNA of the CDR3 is TGTGCCAGCAGTTACTCCCCCGGGCAGCCCCAGCATTTT. The gene calls are TRBV6-9 and TRBJ1-5, with D hard to call. Germline CDR1 MNHGY, CDR2 SVAAGI. V shed 3 bases and J shed 7 bases, with 10 bases lying between them. The CDR3 extends over 13 amino acids.

J is TRBJ2-7 and V is TRBV6-5; 10 bases line up with TRBD1. Trimming took 0 bases from V and 3 from J; bases not matched to a gene: 5. The CDR3 covers 16 residues. Germline values: CDR1 MNHEY, CDR2 SVGAGI. Here the CDR3 DNA reads TGTGCCAGCAGTTACTCCGGACAGGGGGAACTCTACGAGCAGTACTTC. Translated, it gives CASSYSGQGELYEQYF.

Ten or more counts support this clonotype. This chain connects TRBV30 to TRBJ2-5; 8 bases align to TRBD2. The J segment lost 2 bases and the V segment lost 5 bases, leaving 7 bases of the junction unmatched. The CDR3 is 14 amino acids. Germline lookup yields CDR1 GTSNPN and CDR2 SVGIG (reference sequence). The CDR3 sequence: CAWAAGVPQETQYF. The CDR3 DNA follows: TGTGCCTGGGCAGCGGGAGTACCGCAAGAGACCCAGTACTTC. Variable domain in full (rest from reference TRBV30 and TRBJ2-5): SQTIHQWPATLVQPVGSPLSLECTVEGTSNPNLYWYRQAAGRGLQLLFYSVGIGQISSEVPQNLSASRPQDRQFILSSKKLLLSDSGFYLCAWAAGVPQETQYFGPGTRLLVL.

This clonotype was counted many times. The chain has TRBV27 and TRBJ2-3; TRBD1 is a possible D gene (5 bases). The germline gives CDR1 MNHEY, CDR2 SMNVEV (reference sequence). CDR3 length: 15 amino acids. V lost 2 bases and J lost 2, with 11 bases in between. The CDR3 reads CASSLLRAATDTQYF. CDR3 DNA sequence: TGTGCCAGCAGTTTACTCAGGGCAGCCACAGATACGCAGTATTTT.

The J gene is TRBJ1-1, the V gene TRBV18; possibly TRBD1 for D (5 bases). The CDR3 has 15 amino acids. V was cut by 0 bases and J by 5 bases, with 13 bases left in between. Germline assignment: CDR1 KGHSH and CDR2 LQKENI. Here the CDR3 reads CASSPPSVRGTEAFF. The CDR3 DNA is TGTGCCAGCTCACCACCCTCTGTACGGGGGACTGAAGCTTTCTTT.

V and J are TRBV28 and TRBJ2-7, with D possibly being TRBD2 (6 bases). Trimming cost V 2 bases and J 5 bases, with 16 bases left between them. The germline V gene encodes CDR1 MDHEN and CDR2 SYDVKM. This CDR3 comprises 15 residues. CDR3: CASSLGGVGVDEQYF. Written as DNA, the CDR3 is TGTGCCAGCAGTTTAGGAGGGGTAGGGGTCGACGAGCAGTACTTC.

This clonotype appeared a few times. CDR3 DNA sequence: TGTGCCAGCAGTTCCCGTCGCCTGAACTATGGCTACACCTTC. It encodes CASSSRRLNYGYTF. The V gene is TRBV27, the J gene TRBJ1-2; D unclear. The CDR3 runs 14 residues. Looked up from germline, CDR1 is MNHEY and CDR2 is SMNVEV (reference sequence). Trimming stripped 4 bases from V and 2 bases from J, with 11 bases between.

This clonotype showed up many times. The chain uses TRBV6-1 and TRBJ2-1; no clear D gene. The germline gives CDR1 MNHNS, CDR2 SASEGT. The CDR3 has 14 amino acids. Deletions cut 0 bases from V and 6 bases from J, with 9 bases between. The CDR3 region is CASSEAWTLNEQFF. CDR3 sequence (DNA): TGTGCCAGCAGTGAAGCGTGGACCCTCAATGAGCAGTTCTTC.

This clonotype was picked up a small number of times. The chain combines TRBV3-1 with TRBJ2-7, with D perhaps matching TRBD1 (5 bases). The germline V gene has CDR1 LGHDT and CDR2 YNNKEL (reference sequence). The CDR3 runs 15 residues. Trimming left V 4 bases short and J 7 bases short, with 20 bases between. CDR3 protein: CASSRDGQVLGEQYF. CDR3 bases: TGTGCCAGCAGCCGCGACGGACAAGTCCTTGGTGAGCAGTACTTC.

J is TRBJ2-1 and V is TRBV11-2, with 14 bases lining up with TRBD2. The CDR3 loop spans 16 amino acids. J was trimmed by 8 bases and V by 9 bases; bases with no gene match: 12. Germline V gives CDR1 SGHAT, CDR2 FQNNGV. Here the CDR3 DNA reads TGTGCCAGTAGCCTGGGACTAGCGGGAGCTCGCGATGAGCAGTTCTTC. It codes for CASSLGLAGARDEQFF.

This clonotype was seen at least ten times. V gene TRBV18 combines with J gene TRBJ2-1; 9 bases are a match to TRBD2. The germline V gene has CDR1 KGHSH and CDR2 LQKENI. This CDR3 is built from 16 residues. Trimming removed 0 bases from V and 6 bases from J; junction bases left unmatched: 6. CDR3 amino acids: CASSPPIAGAGNEQFF. CDR3 bases: TGTGCCAGCTCACCACCGATAGCGGGAGCGGGCAATGAGCAGTTCTTC.

The table lists this clonotype with a few counts. V usage is TRBV20-1 and J usage is TRBJ2-7; 14 nucleotides agree with TRBD2. The CDR3 sequence is 18 residues long. V shed 1 base and J 2 bases; nucleotides not matched to a gene: 10. Looked up from germline, CDR1 is DFQATT and CDR2 is SNEGSKA (reference sequence). The chain's CDR3 is CSARGGTSGRGWTYEQYF. CDR3 in DNA: TGCAGTGCTAGAGGGGGGACTAGCGGGAGAGGGTGGACCTACGAGCAGTACTTC.

The sample holds many counts of this clonotype. V and J are TRBV2 and TRBJ2-7; 8 positions match TRBD1. Germline CDR1 and CDR2: SNHLY and FYNNEI. The CDR3 has 14 residues. Trimming took 8 bases from V and 3 from J; bases not matched to a gene: 9. CDR3 DNA: TGTGCCAGCGGGGGGCGGACAGGGTTCTACGAGCAGTACTTC. Its protein is CASGGRTGFYEQYF. The full variable domain, rest sourced from reference TRBV2 and TRBJ2-7, is EPEVTQTPSHQVTQMGQEVILRCVPISNHLYFYWYRQILGQKVEFLVSFYNNEISEKSEIFDDQFSVERPDGSNFTLKIRSTKLEDSAMYFCASGGRTGFYEQYFGPGTRLTVT.

V is TRBV12-3 or TRBV12-4 and J is TRBJ2-2; 10 nucleotides match TRBD2. J lost 6 bases, V lost 10 bases, and 11 bases had no gene match. The CDR3 length is 15 residues. The CDR3 is CATLSGRASAGELFF. The DNA for the CDR3 is TGTGCCACCCTCAGCGGGAGGGCCTCGGCCGGGGAGCTGTTTTTT.

This clonotype was counted many times. The CDR3, as DNA: TGTGCCAGCAGGGACAGTAGTAGAGGGCAGCCCCAGCATTTT. This sequence encodes CASRDSSRGQPQHF. The V gene is TRBV12-3 or TRBV12-4, the J gene TRBJ1-5, with TRBD1 as a possible D gene (6 bases). V lost 6 bases and J lost 7, with 16 bases in between. This CDR3 is built from 14 residues.

This clonotype was observed at least ten times. V and J are TRBV20-1 and TRBJ1-1; the D gene is possibly TRBD1 (6 bases). This CDR3 contains 14 residues. Trimming pared 4 bases from V and 0 bases from J, leaving 12 bases between. Germline CDR1 DFQATT, CDR2 SNEGSKA (reference sequence). This CDR3 is CSATRGGMNTEAFF. CDR3 nucleotide sequence: TGCAGTGCTACCCGGGGGGGCATGAACACTGAAGCTTTCTTT.

This clonotype was detected many times. The CDR3: CAISSSGGVLGEQFF. The CDR3 DNA follows: TGTGCCATCAGCAGTTCGGGCGGGGTATTAGGTGAGCAGTTCTTC. This sequence joins TRBV10-3 and TRBJ2-1, with D possibly being TRBD2 (6 bases). Germline CDR1 is ENHRY and CDR2 is SYGVKD. Trimming stripped 6 bases from V and 9 bases from J, with 21 bases between. This CDR3 region has 15 residues.